This T cell receptor (beta chain) was found in a study of CD8 T cells in Susac syndrome. CDR1 GTSNPN and CDR2 SVGIG come from the germline V gene (reference sequence). Trimming stripped 5 bases from V and 2 bases from J, with 6 bases between. The length of the CDR3 is 12 residues. When the RNA was reverse transcribed, random hexamers were used with an input of roughly 0.45 to 1 ug. TCRdb used MiXCR to reprocess the immunoSEQ multiplex PCR reads, holding one entry per CDR3 protein. The sample includes some 260,000 distinct CDR3 sequences, roughly 81% of them seen just once. The source is a human donor with multiple sclerosis. This rearrangement joins TRBV30 to TRBJ2-2; D perhaps matches TRBD2 (5 bases). Sequenced material: CD8+ T cells from PBMCs. DNA of the CDR3: TGTGCCTGGGGACTCAACACCGGGGAGCTGTTTTTT. It translates to CAWGLNTGELFF.